Listed below are T cell receptor beta chains from one sample, sequenced in a study of T cell changes during pregnancy in multiple sclerosis. Assay used: immunoSEQ multiplex PCR; TCRdb lists only in-frame clones, some missing. The table shows approximately 100,000 clones, with more than 85% occurring only once. This sample comprised peripheral blood, obtained in the second trimester of pregnancy. The receptor set was obtained from a female donor with multiple sclerosis, enrolled in a pregnancy study. The conserved cysteine and the conserved F or W are not part of the CDR3 here. Each record gives: V gene, J gene, CDR3 protein.

v_call: TRBV27; j_call: TRBJ2-7; cdr3_aa: ASSTTGLSSGEQY
v_call: TRBV18; j_call: TRBJ2-3; cdr3_aa: ASSRLGAENTDTQY
v_call: TRBV19; j_call: TRBJ2-7; cdr3_aa: ASRRLAGGPGEQY
v_call: TRBV28; j_call: TRBJ2-1; cdr3_aa: ASSTDGLAGGHEQF
v_call: TRBV19; j_call: TRBJ2-2; cdr3_aa: ASSTLLEYPGELF
v_call: TRBV5-1; j_call: TRBJ2-1; cdr3_aa: ASQTSGYNEQF
v_call: TRBV5-1; j_call: TRBJ2-7; cdr3_aa: ASSLGLAVNEQY
v_call: TRBV7-9; j_call: TRBJ1-2; cdr3_aa: ASSLGGRYGYT
v_call: TRBV7-3; j_call: TRBJ2-5; cdr3_aa: ASSLGGWPKETQY
v_call: TRBV29-1; j_call: TRBJ1-1; cdr3_aa: SARTQGDEAF
v_call: TRBV5-1; j_call: TRBJ2-1; cdr3_aa: ASSPAGSGRYNEQF
v_call: TRBV7-2; j_call: TRBJ2-5; cdr3_aa: ASSLARTGGFETQY
v_call: TRBV5-5; j_call: TRBJ2-7; cdr3_aa: ASSYGTSGFSYEQY
v_call: TRBV7-9; j_call: TRBJ1-2; cdr3_aa: ASSLKAGVRYGYT
v_call: TRBV6-6; j_call: TRBJ2-7; cdr3_aa: ASRKQGTPYEQY
v_call: TRBV28; j_call: TRBJ1-2; cdr3_aa: ASSVPMGLDYGYT
v_call: TRBV29-1; j_call: TRBJ1-2; cdr3_aa: SVGDPTGSGYGYT
v_call: TRBV27; j_call: TRBJ1-1; cdr3_aa: ASSLRQGRTEAF
v_call: TRBV7-9; j_call: TRBJ1-5; cdr3_aa: ASSEGQGNQPQH
v_call: TRBV9; j_call: TRBJ2-7; cdr3_aa: ASSVGGAATYEQY
v_call: TRBV9; j_call: TRBJ2-5; cdr3_aa: ASSAGGVQETQY
v_call: TRBV29-1; j_call: TRBJ2-5; cdr3_aa: SVETAGAGETQY
v_call: TRBV28; j_call: TRBJ1-1; cdr3_aa: ASSLSGTGTEAF
v_call: TRBV7-7; j_call: TRBJ2-1; cdr3_aa: ASSLTSVSSYNEQF
v_call: TRBV7-9; j_call: TRBJ2-7; cdr3_aa: ASSRGQGDYEQY
v_call: TRBV7-2; j_call: TRBJ2-7; cdr3_aa: ASSLEVAGLPYEQY
v_call: TRBV7-9; j_call: TRBJ2-7; cdr3_aa: ASSLETPEGQY
v_call: TRBV7-8; j_call: TRBJ2-1; cdr3_aa: ASRLGGPSSYNEQF
v_call: TRBV2; j_call: TRBJ2-3; cdr3_aa: ASSEGQGDTDTQY
v_call: TRBV28; j_call: TRBJ1-4; cdr3_aa: ASSYWTATNEKLF
v_call: TRBV23-1; j_call: TRBJ2-7; cdr3_aa: ASTLAGDYEQY
v_call: TRBV4-2; j_call: TRBJ1-4; cdr3_aa: ASSQLWTGSGVNEKLF
v_call: TRBV7-2; j_call: TRBJ2-5; cdr3_aa: ASSGGHHQETQY
v_call: TRBV29-1; j_call: TRBJ2-3; cdr3_aa: SVLQGAGLTDTQY
v_call: TRBV7-9; j_call: TRBJ1-1; cdr3_aa: ASSTTSFLRAF
v_call: TRBV10-3; j_call: TRBJ2-2; cdr3_aa: AISETSGIGTGELF
v_call: TRBV5-1; j_call: TRBJ2-1; cdr3_aa: ASRGIGRVGYNEQF
v_call: TRBV19; j_call: TRBJ2-7; cdr3_aa: ASSIQGSYEQY
v_call: TRBV19; j_call: TRBJ2-2; cdr3_aa: ASDTGLLTNTGELF
v_call: TRBV7-2; j_call: TRBJ2-7; cdr3_aa: ASSLGLAGGGEQY
v_call: TRBV6-5; j_call: TRBJ1-4; cdr3_aa: ASSYTQGAGEKLF
v_call: TRBV9; j_call: TRBJ1-3; cdr3_aa: ASSRGGQSSGNTIY
v_call: TRBV9; j_call: TRBJ2-7; cdr3_aa: ASSPRTGGFYEQY
v_call: TRBV18; j_call: TRBJ2-7; cdr3_aa: ASSPPGRGSYEQY
v_call: TRBV18; j_call: TRBJ1-1; cdr3_aa: ASSPLLGENTEAF
v_call: TRBV11-2; j_call: TRBJ2-5; cdr3_aa: ASSSELAGAETQY
v_call: TRBV27; j_call: TRBJ1-1; cdr3_aa: ASRYGFSGTEAF
v_call: TRBV2; j_call: TRBJ2-3; cdr3_aa: ASSDSQGGNTDTQY
v_call: TRBV11-3; j_call: TRBJ2-6; cdr3_aa: ASSATTGSGANVLT
v_call: TRBV28; j_call: TRBJ2-7; cdr3_aa: ASQGIYEQY
v_call: TRBV19; j_call: TRBJ1-5; cdr3_aa: ASSFDRGGGRQPQH
v_call: TRBV19; j_call: TRBJ1-2; cdr3_aa: ASSYLFDSYGYT